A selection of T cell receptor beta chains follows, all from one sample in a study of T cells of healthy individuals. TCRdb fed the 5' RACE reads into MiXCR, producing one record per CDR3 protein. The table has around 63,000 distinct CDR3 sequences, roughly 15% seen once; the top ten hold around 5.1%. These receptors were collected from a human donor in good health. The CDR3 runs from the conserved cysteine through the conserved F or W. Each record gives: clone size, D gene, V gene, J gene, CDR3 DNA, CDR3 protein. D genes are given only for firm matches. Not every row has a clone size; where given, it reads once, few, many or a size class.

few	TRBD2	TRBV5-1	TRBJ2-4	TGCGCCAGCAGCACCGGGACTAGCGGTGACATTCAGTACTTC	CASSTGTSGDIQYF
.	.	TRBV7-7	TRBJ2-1	TGTGCTAGCAGAGATGAGAACAATGAGCAGTTCTTC	CASRDENNEQFF
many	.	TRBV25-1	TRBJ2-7	TGTGCCAGCAGTGAATCCGCACTGTCCTACGAGCAGTACTTC	CASSESALSYEQYF
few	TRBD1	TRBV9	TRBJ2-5	TGTGCCAGCAGCGCTGGACAGGGCCCTCGGGAGACCCAGTACTTC	CASSAGQGPRETQYF
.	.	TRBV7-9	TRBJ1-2	TGTGCCAGCAGCTCTCAGGGGCGAAGGGACACCTTC	CASSSQGRRDTF
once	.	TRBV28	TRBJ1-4	TGTGCCAGCAGTTCTCTGTCGCCCCGGAGTGAAAAACTGTTTTTT	CASSSLSPRSEKLFF
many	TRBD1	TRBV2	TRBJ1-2	TGTGCCAGCAGATTAGGGGGCATTGGCTACACCTTC	CASRLGGIGYTF
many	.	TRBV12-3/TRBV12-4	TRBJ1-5	TGTGCCAGCAGTCAGGCTCCAGTAAGGCCCCAGCATTTT	CASSQAPVRPQHF
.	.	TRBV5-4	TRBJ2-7	TGTGCCAGCAGCTTCGGGGTGCGGGGCTACGAGCAGTACTTC	CASSFGVRGYEQYF
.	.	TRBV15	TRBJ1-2	TGTGCCACCAGCAGAGAAGGGTTCGGTAACTATGGCTACACCTTC	CATSREGFGNYGYTF
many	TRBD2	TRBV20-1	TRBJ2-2	TGCAGTGCTAGAGATCTCGGTAGCGGGGGGCCGAACGGGGAGCTGTTTTTT	CSARDLGSGGPNGELFF
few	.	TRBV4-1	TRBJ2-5	TGCGCCAGCAGCCAAGCCGGGACCGAGAAAGAGACCCAGTACTTC	CASSQAGTEKETQYF
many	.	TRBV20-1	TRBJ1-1	TGCAGTGAAACCCCTGAAGCTTTCTTT	CSETPEAFF
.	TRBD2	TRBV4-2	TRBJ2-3	TGTGCCAGCAGCCAAGAGGAATGGACTAGCGGCACAGATACGCAGTATTTT	CASSQEEWTSGTDTQYF
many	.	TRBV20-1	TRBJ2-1	TGCAGTGCTAGAAGGAATGAGCAGTTCTTC	CSARRNEQFF
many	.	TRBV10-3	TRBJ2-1	TGTGCCATCAGCTTTGCAGGGGTGGAGGGTGAGCAGTTCTTC	CAISFAGVEGEQFF
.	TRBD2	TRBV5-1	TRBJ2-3	TGCGCCAGCAGTCCGGAGCGGGGGGGCACAGATACGCAGTATTTT	CASSPERGGTDTQYF
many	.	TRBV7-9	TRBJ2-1	TGTGCCAGCTCCCCCTGGGGTAGGGGAGATGAGCAGTTCTTC	CASSPWGRGDEQFF
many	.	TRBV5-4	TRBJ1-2	TGTGCCAGCAGCTCCGACAGGACGGGGGGCTACACCTTC	CASSSDRTGGYTF
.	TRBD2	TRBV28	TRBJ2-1	TGTGCCAGCAGTCAAACCGGGAGGGCGGGGAATGAGCAGTTCTTC	CASSQTGRAGNEQFF
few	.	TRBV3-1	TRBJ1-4	TGTGCCAGCAGCCAAGAATTCCCCGCAACTAATGAAAAACTGTTTTTT	CASSQEFPATNEKLFF
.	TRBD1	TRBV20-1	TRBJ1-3	TGCAGTGCTAGAGATCCCGGGACAGGGAACTCTCTAAACACCATATATTTT	CSARDPGTGNSLNTIYF
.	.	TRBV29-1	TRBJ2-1	TGCAGCGTAGGGGCATATGAGCAGTTCTTC	CSVGAYEQFF
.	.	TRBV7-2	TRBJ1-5	TGTGCCAGCGGATCAAGGAGGGCTTCCAATCAGCCCCAGCATTTT	CASGSRRASNQPQHF
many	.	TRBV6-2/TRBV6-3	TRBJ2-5	TGTGCCAGCAACCGGGACACCCAAGAGACCCAGTACTTC	CASNRDTQETQYF
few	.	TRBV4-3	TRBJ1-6	TGCGCCAGCAGCCCCACCGGGACACATAATTCACCCCTCCACTTT	CASSPTGTHNSPLHF
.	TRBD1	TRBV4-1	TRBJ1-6	TGCGCCAGCAGCCAAGTTTCAGGGGACAGGAGCTCCTATAATTCACCCCTCCACTTT	CASSQVSGDRSSYNSPLHF
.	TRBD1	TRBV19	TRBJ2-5	TGTGCCAGTAGTACCAGGGGGCAAGAGACCCAGTACTTC	CASSTRGQETQYF
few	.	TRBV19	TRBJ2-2	TGTGCCAGTAGTATAACCGGACAGCGCACGAACACCGGGGAGCTGTTTTTT	CASSITGQRTNTGELFF
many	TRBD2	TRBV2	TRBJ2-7	TGTGCCAGCATTGCTCTAGCGGGGGAAGGCTACGAGCAGTACTTC	CASIALAGEGYEQYF